This T cell receptor (beta chain) was identified in a study of blood T cell repertoires in COVID-19. The CDR3 is made up of 14 amino acids. CDR1 is SGHDN, CDR2 FVKESK, per germline. V gave up 1 base and J gave up 2 bases, with 9 bases separating them. This table comes from immunoSEQ multiplex PCR, and its TCRdb copy is limited to in-frame clones, with some not included. Here the sample spans approximately 80,000 clones, under 85% being singletons. The source of this sequence is a woman in her seventies with acute or convalescent COVID-19. Sample: peripheral blood. The genes are TRBV14 and TRBJ2-7; weak D call: TRBD2 (7 bases). CDR3 amino acids: CASSQAGGAYEQYF. The CDR3 bases are TGTGCCAGCAGCCAAGCGGGGGGCGCCTACGAGCAGTACTTC.